Following are 22 T cell receptor beta chains from one sample sequenced in a study of blood T cells in healthy people across ages. Through a sample-barcoded 5' primer and a J-beta primer mix, a second PCR was run for roughly 6 to 12 cycles. TCRdb reprocessed the 5' RACE reads via MiXCR and lists one record per CDR3 protein. The table lists nearly 800,000 distinct CDR3 sequences, roughly 25% of them singletons, with approximately 4% in the top ten. The sample was also reused in another study, on T cells of mothers and their children.

Input material: blood. These receptors originate from a boy between 10 and 17 years old in good health.

Only a few counts were recorded for this clonotype. V usage is TRBV24-1 and J usage is TRBJ1-5; 8 bases agree with TRBD1. J was trimmed by 4 bases and V by 9 bases; bases with no gene match: 13. From germline, CDR1 is KGHDR and CDR2 SFDVKD. The CDR3 sequence is 16 residues long. The CDR3 region is CATSSNRGASNQPQHF. The CDR3, as DNA: TGTGCCACCTCTTCTAACAGGGGGGCTTCTAATCAGCCCCAGCATTTT.

This clonotype showed up just a few times. The genes are TRBV20-1 and TRBJ1-5; TRBD1 is a possible D gene (5 bases). Germline values: CDR1 DFQATT, CDR2 SNEGSKA (reference sequence). The CDR3 covers 14 residues. The V end lost 0 bases, the J end lost 6 bases, and 12 bases lay between the germline ends. CDR3 residues: CSARDWGGTQPQHF. For the CDR3, the DNA is TGCAGTGCTAGAGATTGGGGGGGGACTCAGCCCCAGCATTTT.

This clonotype was seen a few times. This chain uses TRBV20-1 with TRBJ1-1, with D uncertain. Deletions cut 5 bases from V and 1 base from J, with 11 bases between. This CDR3 region has 13 residues. Germline V gives CDR1 DFQATT, CDR2 SNEGSKA (reference sequence). CDR3 DNA: TGCAGTGCTCGAAGAGTTGGGAACACTGAAGCTTTCTTT. Protein: CSARRVGNTEAFF.

CDR3 protein: CASSRDSSQETQYF. The CDR3 DNA sequence: TGTGCCAGCAGCCGGGACAGTAGCCAAGAGACCCAGTACTTC. The J gene is TRBJ2-5, the V gene TRBV12-3 or TRBV12-4, with 7 nucleotides matching TRBD1. Losses at the gene ends were 6 bases for V and 1 base for J; bases not matched to a gene: 5. The CDR3 extends over 14 amino acids.

As regards this clonotype: Relative to the germline gene, one junction end is altered; a read error may explain this. For the CDR3, the DNA is TGTGCCAGCAGCTTTGTTAAGCAGGTTCAGAACGCTGAAGCTTTCTTT. As protein: CASSFVKQVQNAEAFF. This chain connects TRBV7-9 to TRBJ1-1; no definite D call. Looked up from germline, CDR1 is SEHNR and CDR2 is FQNEAQ (reference sequence). This CDR3 has 16 amino acids.

This clonotype was found many times. The chain uses TRBV29-1 and TRBJ2-5, with D unresolved. The CDR3 has 13 residues. Germline loops: CDR1 SQVTM, CDR2 ANQGSEA. Trimming took off 0 bases at V and 5 bases at J, with 10 bases between the two ends. The CDR3 sequence: CSVEEDVTETQYF. The CDR3 DNA sequence: TGCAGCGTTGAAGAGGACGTCACGGAGACCCAGTACTTC.

In its sample, this clonotype was seen a few times. V and J are TRBV4-1 and TRBJ2-1; 11 bases are shared with TRBD1. With 6 bases clipped from V and 6 bases from J, the junction kept 7 bases outside the gene matches. The CDR3 consists of 15 residues. Germline values: CDR1 MGHRA, CDR2 YSYEKL. The CDR3: CASRTDGTGGNEQFF. The CDR3 DNA is TGCGCCAGCAGAACTGACGGGACAGGGGGCAATGAGCAGTTCTTC.

The J gene is TRBJ2-7, the V gene TRBV20-1, with a tentative D call TRBD1 (5 bases). Looked up from germline, CDR1 is DFQATT and CDR2 is SNEGSKA (reference sequence). The V end lost 3 bases, the J end lost 7 bases, and 16 bases lay between the germline ends. CDR3 length equals 13 residues. The CDR3 here is CSASVQGVGEQYF. The CDR3 DNA follows: TGCAGTGCTAGTGTGCAGGGTGTCGGGGAGCAGTACTTC.

The CDR3 protein is CASSLWGPPYEQYF. CDR3 DNA sequence: TGTGCCAGCAGCTTGTGGGGGCCACCCTACGAGCAGTACTTC. V is TRBV5-5 and J is TRBJ2-7, with TRBD1 as a possible D gene (6 bases). Looked up from germline, CDR1 is SGHKS and CDR2 is YYEKEE (reference sequence). The CDR3 contains 14 residues. V dropped 1 base and J dropped 2 bases, with 10 bases sitting between them.

This clonotype was observed a handful of times. The rearrangement uses TRBV20-1 and TRBJ1-3; 7 bases are a match to TRBD1. V lost 5 bases and J lost 3; bases outside the gene matches: 10. Germline V gives CDR1 DFQATT, CDR2 SNEGSKA (reference sequence). The CDR3 extends over 15 amino acids. The CDR3 protein is CSASTGQIDGNTIYF. The CDR3, as DNA: TGCAGTGCTTCCACGGGACAGATCGATGGAAACACCATATATTTT.

The CDR3 DNA follows: TGTGCCACGACCTCGACAGGGTCGGGAGGCTACACCTTC. It translates to CATTSTGSGGYTF. This chain joins TRBV12-3 or TRBV12-4 and TRBJ1-2, with 7 nucleotides matching TRBD1. V was pared by 10 bases and J by 8 bases, with 13 bases of the junction left unmatched. The CDR3 consists of 13 residues.

Many counts were recorded for this clonotype. This chain links TRBV3-1 with TRBJ1-1, with D possibly matching TRBD1 (5 bases). Germline CDR1 LGHDT, CDR2 YNNKEL (reference sequence). The CDR3 covers 13 residues. V lost 3 bases and J lost 2, with 7 bases in between. The CDR3 protein is CASSQGGNTEAFF. For the CDR3, the DNA is TGTGCCAGCAGCCAGGGGGGAAACACTGAAGCTTTCTTT.

V usage is TRBV18 and J usage is TRBJ2-2; D is undetermined. The germline gives CDR1 KGHSH, CDR2 LQKENI. V was shortened by 3 bases and J by 0 bases, with 5 bases between the two germline ends. The CDR3 consists of 14 residues. The CDR3 reads CASSPSTNTGELFF. CDR3 nucleotides: TGTGCCAGCTCACCGTCTACGAACACCGGGGAGCTGTTTTTT. Looking up the rest from reference TRBV18 and TRBJ2-2 gives the full variable domain: NAGVMQNPRHLVRRRGQEARLRCSPMKGHSHVYWYRQLPEEGLKFMVYLQKENIIDESGMPKERFSAEFPKEGPSILRIQQVVRGDSAAYFCASSPSTNTGELFFGEGSRLTVL.

A few counts support this clonotype. The CDR3 sequence: CASSPWMGQETQYF. In DNA form, the CDR3 reads TGTGCCAGCAGTCCCTGGATGGGGCAAGAGACCCAGTACTTC. V and J are TRBV25-1 and TRBJ2-5, with D unresolved. This CDR3 spans 14 amino acids. From germline, CDR1 is MGHDK and CDR2 SYGVNS. Trimming took off 5 bases at V and 2 bases at J, with 12 bases between the two ends. Drawing the rest from reference TRBV25-1 and TRBJ2-5, the complete variable domain is EADIYQTPRYLVIGTGKKITLECSQTMGHDKMYWYQQDPGMELHLIHYSYGVNSTEKGDLSSESTVSRIRTEHFPLTLESARPSHTSQYLCASSPWMGQETQYFGPGTRLLVL.

This chain uses TRBV29-1 with TRBJ2-4; D is possibly TRBD1 (6 bases). There are 15 residues in the CDR3. V lost 0 bases and J lost 8, with 17 bases in between. Germline V gives CDR1 SQVTM, CDR2 ANQGSEA. The CDR3 DNA follows: TGCAGCGTTGAAGATTGGGGGCAGGCCGGGGACATTCAGTACTTC. Protein product: CSVEDWGQAGDIQYF.

The genes are TRBV28 and TRBJ1-1; unclear D gene. Trimming took 3 bases from V and 3 from J, leaving 5 bases between them. CDR1 is MDHEN, CDR2 SYDVKM, per germline. The CDR3 runs to 12 residues. CDR3 sequence (DNA): TGTGCCAGCAGTTTTGATTACACTGAAGCTTTCTTT. It yields the protein CASSFDYTEAFF.

This clonotype was seen more than once but under ten times. This sequence joins TRBV7-9 and TRBJ2-5; D gene uncertain. The DNA end favors TRBJ2-7, so the J call may be wrong. Germline lookup yields CDR1 SEHNR and CDR2 FQNEAQ (reference sequence). The length of the CDR3 is 13 residues. The CDR3 sequence: CASSRAPVHEQYF. The DNA for the CDR3 is TGTGCCAGCAGCCGAGCTCCAGTACACGAGCAGTACTTC.

The chain carries TRBV25-1 and TRBJ2-1; D not certain. Germline values: CDR1 MGHDK, CDR2 SYGVNS. This CDR3 has 14 amino acids. Between the trimmed V and J ends, which lost 2 bases and 5 bases, there was a span of 10 bases. The CDR3 sequence: CASSEIRTDNEQFF. CDR3 bases: TGTGCCAGCAGTGAAATCCGGACGGACAATGAGCAGTTCTTC.

The rearrangement links TRBV12-3 or TRBV12-4 to TRBJ2-3; D might be TRBD1 (6 bases). Deletions cut 6 bases from V and 3 bases from J, with 16 bases between. This CDR3 is 15 amino acids long. The CDR3 loop is CASRLRTVRTDTQYF. The CDR3 DNA reads as TGTGCCAGCAGGCTGAGGACAGTGAGAACAGATACGCAGTATTTT.

The chain is built from TRBV7-2 and TRBJ1-4, with D possibly matching TRBD1 (5 bases). The ends were cut back, 5 bases at V and 8 bases at J, with 15 bases in the middle. This CDR3 comprises 14 residues. Germline V lookup: CDR1 SGHTA, CDR2 FQGNSA. CDR3 region: CASSLDSYREKLFF. In DNA form, the CDR3 reads TGTGCCAGCAGCCTTGACAGTTATCGAGAAAAACTGTTTTTT.

The table lists this clonotype with many counts. CDR3 sequence (DNA): TGTGCCAGCAGCCATGCGGGATGGCAGGGGGAGACAGATACGCAGTATTTT. Protein product: CASSHAGWQGETDTQYF. The chain has TRBV4-2 and TRBJ2-3; possible D gene TRBD1, 7 bases. This CDR3 is 17 amino acids long. Per the germline V gene, CDR1 is LGHNA and CDR2 is YNFKEQ. V was cut by 3 bases and J by 3 bases, with 19 bases left in between.

This clonotype was counted a few times. The chain is built from TRBV20-1 and TRBJ2-7, with D maybe TRBD2 (5 bases). Germline values: CDR1 DFQATT, CDR2 SNEGSKA (reference sequence). V lost 3 bases, J lost 0 bases, and 15 bases lay in between. The length of the CDR3 is 15 residues. CDR3 residues: CSASTLAQDSYEQYF. In nucleotides, the CDR3 is TGCAGTGCTAGCACTCTAGCACAAGACTCCTACGAGCAGTACTTC.